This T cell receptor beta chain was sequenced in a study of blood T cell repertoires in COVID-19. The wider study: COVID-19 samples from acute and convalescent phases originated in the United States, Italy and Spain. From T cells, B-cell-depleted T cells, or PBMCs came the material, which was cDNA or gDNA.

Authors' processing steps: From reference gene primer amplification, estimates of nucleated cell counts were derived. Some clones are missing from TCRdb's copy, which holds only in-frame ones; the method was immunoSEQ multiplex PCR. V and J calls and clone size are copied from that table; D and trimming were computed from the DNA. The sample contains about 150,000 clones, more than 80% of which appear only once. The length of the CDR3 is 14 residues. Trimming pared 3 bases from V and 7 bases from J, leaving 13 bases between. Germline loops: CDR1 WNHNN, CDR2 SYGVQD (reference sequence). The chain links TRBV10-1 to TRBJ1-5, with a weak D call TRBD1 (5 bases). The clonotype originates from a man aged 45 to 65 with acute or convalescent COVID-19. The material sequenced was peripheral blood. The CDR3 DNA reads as TGCGCCAGCAGTGATGGCAGGGTGGGACAGCCCCAGCATTTT. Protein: CASSDGRVGQPQHF.